Here is one T cell receptor beta chain with its context. Its antigen is as yet unknown. V trimming: 3 bases; J trimming: 3 bases; junction bases outside the gene matches: 6. This CDR3 has 14 amino acids. The germline CDR1 and CDR2 sequences are GTSNPN and SVGIG (reference sequence). This entry belongs to a study of cytomegalovirus exposure and HLA in healthy donors. Regarding the study as a whole: Excluded: some indistinguishable V segments such as TRBV6-2 and TRBV6-3. The study had only CMV serostatus as immune exposure information. Researchers counted over 150 TCR beta chains as cytomegalovirus-associated.

The PCR employed 60 Vbeta primers together with 13 Jbeta primers. The protocol was immunoSEQ multiplex PCR, while the TCRdb copy is restricted to in-frame clones and leaves out a portion. The table records roughly 98,000 clones, approximately 74% of them present only once. The V and J genes are TRBV30 and TRBJ2-7; 9 nucleotides line up with TRBD1. Specimen: PBMCs. The origin of this receptor is a female donor in good health and CMV-seropositive. CDR3 DNA: TGTGCCTGGAGGGATCGGGACAGGGACTACGAGCAGTACTTC. Its translation is CAWRDRDRDYEQYF.